This TCR beta chain stems from a study of blood T cell repertoires in COVID-19. Study-level background: Sites across the United States, Italy and Spain contributed samples from acute and convalescent COVID-19. PBMCs, B-cell-depleted T cells, or T cells were the source of the cDNA or gDNA that made up the material.

Germline lookup yields CDR1 SGHTS and CDR2 YDEGEE. CDR3 size: 13 residues. Trimming removed 4 bases from V and 7 bases from J, with 12 bases in between. Assay used: immunoSEQ multiplex PCR; TCRdb lists only in-frame clones, some missing. The sample lists 55,000 to 65,000 clones, approximately 75% occurring once. This receptor was obtained from a man between 60 and 75 years old with COVID-19, enrolled during active disease. The chain joins TRBV5-8 to TRBJ1-5; a weak D match, TRBD1 (5 bases). What was sequenced was peripheral blood. The CDR3 loop reads CASSPGKGQPQHF. The CDR3, as DNA: TGTGCCAGCAGCCCAGGGAAAGGACAGCCCCAGCATTTT. The full variable domain, rest sourced from reference TRBV5-8 and TRBJ1-5, is EAGVTQSPTHLIKTRGQQATLRCSPISGHTSVYWYQQALGLGLQFLLWYDEGEERNRGNFPPRFSGRQFPNYSSELNVNALELEDSALYLCASSPGKGQPQHFGDGTRLSIL.